The table lists the clone carrying this TCR beta chain with many counts. This sample is part of a study of regulatory T cells in long-lasting Graves disease. Germline V lookup: CDR1 LNHNV, CDR2 YYDKDF (reference sequence). Trimming took 5 bases from V and 11 from J, leaving 18 bases between them. There are 13 residues in the CDR3. Noted time point: newly diagnosed GD, antithyroid drugs for less than 3 months. RNA extracted from PBMCs served as the sequencing template. Arm-PCR of CDR3 regions and iRepertoire HTBI primers were used to build TCR beta libraries. TCRdb independently ran MiXCR on the multiplex PCR reads; one entry per CDR3 protein. The profile shows 550,000 to 700,000 distinct CDR3 sequences, about 15% of them singletons. These sequences were also reported in another study, on T cells in Graves' hyperthyroidism and ophthalmopathy.

The chain recombines TRBV15 with TRBJ1-1; D not certain. The TCR was taken from a man aged 18 to 30 with Graves disease. The material was peripheral blood mononuclear cells (PBMCs), obtained at new diagnosis, from a patient treated with antithyroid drugs. The CDR3 reads CATSPVPIYEAFF. CDR3 nucleotides: TGTGCCACCAGCCCCGTGCCCATTTACGAGGCTTTCTTT.